This record looks at one T cell receptor beta chain sequence and its context. Its antigen is currently unknown. The CDR3 has 15 amino acids. Germline assignment: CDR1 MNHEY and CDR2 SVGAGI. Germline trimming cut 4 bases from V and 1 base from J; bases unmatched to any gene: 4. This sample is drawn from a study of cytomegalovirus exposure and HLA in healthy donors. Vbeta (60) and Jbeta (13) primers were used in the PCR. Under the authors' procedure: An analysis that came later counted tens of millions of unique TCR beta chains, 10 million to 12 million shared. Here immunoSEQ multiplex PCR was the method, and the copy in TCRdb shows in-frame clones only, minus some. The V and J calls and the clone size are those of that table, but D and trimming were determined from the DNA. The sample lists 95,000 to 150,000 clones; roughly 82% were seen once. Findings and limits, study-wide: The authors assumed roughly uniform sequencing depth across donors for presence/absence analyses.

Sequencing input: PBMCs. V is TRBV6-5 and J is TRBJ2-3; 8 bases are shared with TRBD2. The source is a woman aged 18-35 years in good health and CMV-seronegative. The CDR3 region has the DNA TGTGCCAGCAGTTCGGCGGGGGGCGGCACAGATACGCAGTATTTT. Translation gives CASSSAGGGTDTQYF.